These 30 T cell receptor beta chains came from one sample sequenced in a study of cytomegalovirus exposure and HLA in healthy donors listed by TCRdb under 2017. Libraries came from the immunoSEQ multiplex PCR assay. For the multiplex PCR, a mixture combining 60 forward primers for TCR Vbeta segments and 13 reverse primers for TCR Jbeta segments was used. TCRdb limited this immuneACCESS table to in-frame rearrangements with V and J called. A share of clones is missing; checked studies link under half to unresolved V genes, and the rest is unexplained. Within this sample are roughly 80,000 clones, with less than 80% of them counted one time only. The ten top clones hold 5.5% to 8% of the sample. Material: PBMCs. The receptors come from a woman aged 50 to 65 in good health and CMV-seropositive.

The chain employs TRBV2 and TRBJ1-5; D is undetermined. CDR3 length: 15 residues. Germline loops: CDR1 SNHLY, CDR2 FYNNEI. Trimming removed 2 bases at V and 0 bases at J, with 8 bases between. Here the CDR3 DNA reads TGTGCCAGCAGTGAACAAGCTTATAGCAATCAGCCCCAGCATTTT. Protein sequence: CASSEQAYSNQPQHF.

This clone was seen once. The sample carries other DNA sequences with the same CDR3. The chain joins TRBV13 to TRBJ2-7; D perhaps matches TRBD1 (5 bases). V was cut by 4 bases and J by 2 bases, with 9 bases left in between. The V gene's germline CDR1 is PRHDT and CDR2 FYEKMQ (reference sequence). The CDR3 sequence is 13 residues long. In nucleotides, the CDR3 is TGTGCCAGCAGCTCAACGGACACCTACGAGCAGTACGTC. Its protein product is CASSSTDTYEQYV.

The chain employs TRBV19 and TRBJ2-7; 7 bases fit TRBD1. This CDR3 spans 13 amino acids. The V segment lost 4 bases and the J segment 0 bases; nucleotides outside the gene matches: 0. Germline-derived CDR1 and CDR2 are LNHDA and SQIVND (reference sequence). This CDR3 reads CASSNRGSYEQYF. The CDR3 region has the DNA TGTGCCAGTAGTAACAGGGGCTCCTACGAGCAGTACTTC.

The rearrangement uses TRBV18 and TRBJ2-3; TRBD2 might be the D (5 bases). V lost 3 bases to trimming and J lost 2 bases, with 9 bases between them. The CDR3 sequence is 14 residues long. CDR1 KGHSH and CDR2 LQKENI come from the germline V gene. CDR3 in amino acids: CASSPKRFTDTQYF. The CDR3 nucleotides read TGTGCCAGCTCACCGAAGCGGTTCACAGATACGCAGTATTTT.

The V gene is TRBV19, the J gene TRBJ1-3; D is perhaps TRBD1 (5 bases). V was shortened by 7 bases and J by 4 bases, with 11 bases between the two germline ends. The V gene's germline CDR1 is LNHDA and CDR2 SQIVND (reference sequence). This CDR3 comprises 13 residues. The CDR3 DNA follows: TGTGCCAGTACCACAGGCCCCGGAAACACCATATATTTT. Amino acids: CASTTGPGNTIYF.

The chain recombines TRBV5-1 with TRBJ2-3; 7 bases are shared with TRBD1. There are 14 residues in the CDR3. Germline lookup yields CDR1 SGHRS and CDR2 YFSETQ. V dropped 4 bases and J dropped 5; count of bases not matched to a gene: 7. CDR3 coding DNA: TGCGCCAGCAGCCCCCTAACAGGGGAAGATACGCAGTATTTT. Its translation: CASSPLTGEDTQYF.

The chain carries TRBV6-5 and TRBJ2-2; perhaps TRBD2 as D (6 bases). The CDR3 sequence is 14 residues long. Germline CDR1 and CDR2: MNHEY and SVGAGI. V lost 6 bases and J 7 bases, leaving 15 bases between the germline ends. The CDR3 DNA reads TGTGCCAGCAGGGCGGAGGGGCAAAACGGGGAGCTGTTTTTT. Its protein is CASRAEGQNGELFF.

The V call is TRBV2, the J call TRBJ1-2; no reliable D call. With 6 bases removed from V and 0 bases from J, the gap between germline ends came to 23 bases. In germline, CDR1 is SNHLY, CDR2 FYNNEI. CDR3 size: 18 residues. CDR3 sequence reads: CASRETGLRRIANYGYTF. Written as DNA, the CDR3 is TGTGCCAGCAGGGAAACGGGGTTGCGACGGATCGCTAACTATGGCTACACCTTC.

In its sample, this clone was seen a few times. The genes are TRBV30 and TRBJ2-7; weak D call: TRBD1 (5 bases). This CDR3 has 13 residues. Trimming shortened V by 0 bases and J by 2 bases, and 8 bases separated the two germline ends. Germline CDR1 reads GTSNPN; CDR2 reads SVGIG (reference sequence). The CDR3 DNA reads as TGTGCCTGGAGTGTAGGGGCCGCCTACGAGCAGTACGTC. Its translation: CAWSVGAAYEQYV.

V is TRBV12-5 and J is TRBJ2-1; possible D gene TRBD1, 6 bases. V was pared by 3 bases and J by 8 bases, with 11 bases between. Germline values: CDR1 LGHNT, CDR2 FRNRAP. This CDR3 is 13 amino acids long. This CDR3 is CASGFQGWDEQFF. CDR3 in DNA: TGTGCTAGTGGTTTCCAGGGGTGGGATGAGCAGTTCTTC.

The count of this clone is one. The chain couples TRBV6-1 to TRBJ1-6; D possibly corresponds to TRBD1 (6 bases). The CDR3 covers 13 residues. The germline CDR1 and CDR2 sequences are MNHNS and SASEGT. Trimming pared 3 bases from V and 9 bases from J, leaving 9 bases between. The CDR3 DNA reads TGTGCCAGCAGTGATCAGGGGAGTTCACCCCTCCACTTT. Protein sequence: CASSDQGSSPLHF.

The chain recombines TRBV19 with TRBJ1-5; unclear D gene. The CDR3 is 14 amino acids. The V gene lost 8 bases and the J gene lost 6 bases, with 17 bases spanning the gap. Germline CDR1 reads LNHDA; CDR2 reads SQIVND (reference sequence). The CDR3: CASSAEGSAQPQHF. CDR3 in DNA: TGTGCCAGTTCGGCGGAAGGATCGGCTCAGCCCCAGCATTTT.

A word on this clone: The same CDR3 is also encoded by other DNA sequences in this sample. The J gene is TRBJ2-5, the V gene TRBV9, with a weak D call TRBD2 (5 bases). CDR3 length: 14 residues. The V gene lost 1 base and the J gene lost 5 bases, with 12 bases spanning the gap. Germline values: CDR1 SGDLS, CDR2 YYNGEE. CDR3 in DNA: TGTGCCAGCAGCGTAACGGGGAAGGGTGAGACCCAGTACTTC. This sequence encodes CASSVTGKGETQYF.

The chain is built from TRBV7-9 and TRBJ2-7, with 11 nucleotides matching TRBD1. The V gene end was trimmed by 5 bases and the J gene end by 2 bases; junction bases not matched to a gene: 11. Germline V gives CDR1 SEHNR, CDR2 FQNEAQ (reference sequence). CDR3 length equals 17 residues. The CDR3: CASSPSPGQGDPYEQYF. CDR3 bases: TGTGCCAGCAGCCCGTCACCGGGACAGGGGGACCCCTACGAGCAGTACTTC.

The chain joins TRBV18 to TRBJ2-2; TRBD1 might be the D (6 bases). Trimming removed 2 bases from V and 1 base from J, with 17 bases in between. Germline V gives CDR1 KGHSH, CDR2 LQKENI. The CDR3 extends over 18 amino acids. CDR3 in amino acids: CASSPESGAIVNTGELFF. Here the CDR3 DNA reads TGTGCCAGCTCACCAGAGTCAGGGGCGATTGTGAACACCGGGGAGCTGTTTTTT.

The CDR3 nucleotides read TGTGCCAGCAGCTTCCGAGACATCCCTGGAAACACCATATATTTT. Amino acids: CASSFRDIPGNTIYF. The chain employs TRBV11-2 and TRBJ1-3; D ambiguous. The germline V gene encodes CDR1 SGHAT and CDR2 FQNNGV. The V gene lost 3 bases and the J gene lost 2 bases, with 11 bases spanning the gap. The CDR3 loop spans 15 amino acids.

This clone was seen more than once but under ten times. The chain employs TRBV20-1 and TRBJ1-1, with D unresolved. The germline CDR1 and CDR2 sequences are DFQATT and SNEGSKA (reference sequence). The V end was cut by 4 bases, the J end by 10 bases, with 13 bases between. The CDR3 contains 11 residues. The DNA for the CDR3 is TGCAGTGCTAAGACCCCTCGGGGAGCTTTCTTT. This gives the protein CSAKTPRGAFF.

V usage is TRBV27 and J usage is TRBJ1-5; unclear D gene. Trimming stripped 2 bases from V and 3 bases from J, with 8 bases between. CDR1 and CDR2 (germline): MNHEY, SMNVEV (reference sequence). The CDR3 totals 14 residues. CDR3 coding DNA: TGTGCCAGCAGTTTAGCGGGGAACAATCAGCCCCAGCATTTT. It specifies CASSLAGNNQPQHF.

The chain couples TRBV6-5 to TRBJ1-1, with D perhaps matching TRBD1 (6 bases). From germline, CDR1 is MNHEY and CDR2 SVGAGI. Trimming cost V 5 bases and J 8 bases, with 15 bases left between them. This CDR3 is 13 amino acids long. The CDR3 DNA reads TGTGCCAGCAGTACTGGGGTTCAGGGGGAAGCTTTCTTT. This gives the protein CASSTGVQGEAFF.

CDR3 in amino acids: CASSEGMEGNQPQHF. The DNA for the CDR3 is TGTGCCAGCAGTGAAGGGATGGAGGGCAATCAGCCCCAGCATTTT. The rearrangement links TRBV6-1 to TRBJ1-5; no clear D gene. This CDR3 has 15 residues. Trimming took off 1 base at V and 2 bases at J, with 9 bases between the two ends. The germline V gene encodes CDR1 MNHNS and CDR2 SASEGT.

J is TRBJ1-2 and V is TRBV2, with 7 bases matching TRBD1. Germline V gene sequence: CDR1 SNHLY, CDR2 FYNNEI. The CDR3 has 13 residues. Losses at the gene ends were 6 bases for V and 4 bases for J; bases not matched to a gene: 5. The CDR3 DNA reads TGTGCCAGCAGCACTGACAGGGTCTATGGCTACACCTTC. This codes for CASSTDRVYGYTF.

The chain's CDR3 is CASSPDRMDYGYTF. In nucleotides, the CDR3 is TGTGCCAGCAGTCCAGACAGGATGGACTATGGCTACACCTTC. This chain uses TRBV28 with TRBJ1-2; tentatively, D is TRBD1 (6 bases). Trimming took 5 bases from V and 3 from J, leaving 13 bases between them. CDR3 length: 14 amino acids. Germline CDR1 and CDR2: MDHEN and SYDVKM.

The rearrangement links TRBV18 to TRBJ2-6; no clear D. Germline loops: CDR1 KGHSH, CDR2 LQKENI. The germline V and J ends were trimmed by 3 bases and 5 bases, with 5 bases remaining between them. This CDR3 region has 13 residues. CDR3 nucleotide sequence: TGTGCCAGCTCACCTTCTCGGGCCAACGTCCTGACTTTC. Translation: CASSPSRANVLTF.

The chain couples TRBV4-2 to TRBJ1-2; D may be TRBD1 (5 bases). CDR1 and CDR2 (germline): LGHNA, YNFKEQ. The CDR3 covers 15 residues. V lost 4 bases to trimming and J lost 6 bases, with 18 bases between them. The DNA for the CDR3 is TGTGCCAGCAGCCGTCTTGGGGGGATGGAAAATGGCTACACCTTC. It codes for CASSRLGGMENGYTF.

The chain links TRBV6-1 to TRBJ1-5; D is ambiguous. Trimming shortened V by 4 bases and J by 7 bases, and 11 bases separated the two germline ends. The CDR3 has 13 residues. CDR1 is MNHNS and CDR2 is SASEGT in the germline V gene. The CDR3 region has the DNA TGTGCCAGCAGTGCGTTTCAGGAACAGCCCCAGCATTTT. Its translation: CASSAFQEQPQHF.

The chain uses TRBV27 and TRBJ2-2, with D perhaps TRBD1 (6 bases). Trimming cost V 0 bases and J 3 bases, with 8 bases left between them. CDR1 is MNHEY and CDR2 is SMNVEV in the germline V gene (reference sequence). The CDR3 totals 15 residues. The CDR3 nucleotides read TGTGCCAGCAGTTTATCAGGGGGAGACACCGGGGAGCTGTTTTTT. Its translation is CASSLSGGDTGELFF.

This clone has more than one count but fewer than ten. The chain uses TRBV5-1 and TRBJ2-5, with D possibly being TRBD2 (7 bases). V shed 3 bases and J shed 2 bases, with 14 bases lying between them. Germline V CDR1 and CDR2: SGHRS, YFSETQ. The CDR3 covers 15 residues. Here the CDR3 reads CASSSGGGEQETQYF. The CDR3 nucleotides read TGCGCCAGCAGCTCGGGGGGCGGGGAGCAAGAGACCCAGTACTTC.

The gene calls are TRBV25-1 and TRBJ2-2; possible D gene TRBD2, 6 bases. V lost 6 bases to trimming and J lost 7 bases, with 24 bases between them. CDR1 is MGHDK, CDR2 SYGVNS, per germline. The CDR3 is 17 amino acids. The CDR3 sequence is CASSLQQESRGGGELFF. The CDR3 DNA sequence: TGTGCCAGCAGCCTACAACAGGAATCAAGGGGAGGCGGGGAGCTGTTTTTT.

CDR3 nucleotides: TGTGCCAGCAGCTTACGCCGGTTGGGCAACGAGCAGTACGTC. As protein: CASSLRRLGNEQYV. V and J are TRBV13 and TRBJ2-7; no firm D call. This CDR3 comprises 14 residues. V lost 2 bases to trimming and J lost 5 bases, with 13 bases between them. Per germline, CDR1 PRHDT and CDR2 FYEKMQ (reference sequence).

The chain has TRBV29-1 and TRBJ1-1; 10 bases are shared with TRBD1. This CDR3 contains 14 residues. V gave up 5 bases and J gave up 2 bases; unmatched junction bases: 5. CDR1 and CDR2 (germline): SQVTM, ANQGSEA. The CDR3 protein is CSVNPTGGNTEAFF. The CDR3 nucleotides read TGCAGCGTTAACCCGACAGGGGGCAACACTGAAGCTTTCTTT.